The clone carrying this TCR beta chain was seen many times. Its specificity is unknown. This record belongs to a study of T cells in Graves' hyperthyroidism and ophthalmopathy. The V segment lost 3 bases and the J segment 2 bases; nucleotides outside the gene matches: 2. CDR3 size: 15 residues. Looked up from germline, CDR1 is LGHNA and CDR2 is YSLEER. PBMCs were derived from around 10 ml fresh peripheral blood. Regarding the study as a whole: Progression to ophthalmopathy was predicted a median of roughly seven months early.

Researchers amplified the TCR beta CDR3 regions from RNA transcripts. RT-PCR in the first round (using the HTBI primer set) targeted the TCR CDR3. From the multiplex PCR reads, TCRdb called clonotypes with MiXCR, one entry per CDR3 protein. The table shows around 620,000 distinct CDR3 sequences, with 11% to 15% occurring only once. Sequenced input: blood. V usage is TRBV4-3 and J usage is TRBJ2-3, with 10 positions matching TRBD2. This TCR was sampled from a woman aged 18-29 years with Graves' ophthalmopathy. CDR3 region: CASSQGLAPTDTQYF. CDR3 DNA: TGCGCCAGCAGCCAGGGACTAGCGCCCACAGATACGCAGTATTTT.